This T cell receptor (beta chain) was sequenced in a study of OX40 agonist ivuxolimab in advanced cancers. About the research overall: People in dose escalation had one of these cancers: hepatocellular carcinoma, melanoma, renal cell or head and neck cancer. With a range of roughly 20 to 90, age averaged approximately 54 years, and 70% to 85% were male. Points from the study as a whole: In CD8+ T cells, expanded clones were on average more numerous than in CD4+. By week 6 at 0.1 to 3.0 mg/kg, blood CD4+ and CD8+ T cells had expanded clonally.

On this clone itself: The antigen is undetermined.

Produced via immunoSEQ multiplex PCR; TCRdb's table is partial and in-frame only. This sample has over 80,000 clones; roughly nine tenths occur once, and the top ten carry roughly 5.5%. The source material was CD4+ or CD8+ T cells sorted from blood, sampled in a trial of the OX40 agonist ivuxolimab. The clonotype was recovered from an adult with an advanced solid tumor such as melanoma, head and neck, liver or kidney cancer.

CDR3 residues: CASRTQDVSEAFF. CDR3 nucleotides: TGTGCCAGCAGGACGCAGGATGTATCTGAAGCTTTCTTT. The chain joins TRBV18 to TRBJ1-1; the D is unclear. CDR3 length: 13 residues. The V end was cut by 8 bases, the J end by 6 bases, with 16 bases between. Germline CDR1 and CDR2: KGHSH and LQKENI. The whole variable domain, filled in from reference TRBV18 and TRBJ1-1, reads NAGVMQNPRHLVRRRGQEARLRCSPMKGHSHVYWYRQLPEEGLKFMVYLQKENIIDESGMPKERFSAEFPKEGPSILRIQQVVRGDSAAYFCASRTQDVSEAFFGQGTRLTVV.